This T cell receptor beta chain is from a study of cytomegalovirus exposure and HLA in healthy donors. The V gene's germline CDR1 is MNHEY and CDR2 SMNVEV (reference sequence). CDR3 length: 15 residues. After removal of 5 bases from V and 4 bases from J, the junction contained 9 bases not matched to a gene. The PCR made use of 60 Vbeta and 13 Jbeta primers. Only in-frame clones appear in the TCRdb table, and some are missing; sequencing was by immunoSEQ multiplex PCR. The table includes about 120,000 clones, roughly four fifths detected once. Concerning this clone: Its matching antigen is unknown.

Study-wide results and limits: The study designated roughly 150 TCR beta chains cytomegalovirus-associated. The Asian-associated ancestry cluster reportedly had fewer N-insertions than the approximately 670-donor mean in a later analysis. Equally common other TCR beta chains were less clonally expanded than HLA-associated ones, a later analysis found.

The sequenced sample consisted of PBMCs. This chain uses TRBV27 with TRBJ1-2; 8 nucleotides line up with TRBD1. The sequence was obtained from a man aged 40-49 years in good health and CMV-seronegative. CDR3 DNA: TGTGCCAGCAGTCCTAGGACAGGGTTCCTCTATGGCTACACCTTC. Translating it yields CASSPRTGFLYGYTF.